This T cell receptor (beta chain) was retrieved from a study of identical twins. This clonotype was detected a few times. Its antigen remains unknown. TCRdb processed the 5' RACE reads anew with MiXCR; each CDR3 protein has one entry. The table shows roughly 250,000 distinct CDR3 sequences, with over 11% occurring only once. Findings and caveats of the study: Abundant cord blood beta clonotypes carried fewer insertions; memory repertoires showed none.

Trimming shortened V by 8 bases and J by 2 bases, and 11 bases separated the two germline ends. The germline V gene encodes CDR1 SQVTM and CDR2 ANQGSEA. The CDR3 runs 12 residues. This clonotype originated in a young woman in good health. Sequenced: memory (CD45RO+) T cells sorted from blood. The J gene is TRBJ2-3, the V gene TRBV29-1; D might be TRBD1 (5 bases). CDR3 protein: CSTAQATDTQYF. The CDR3 bases are TGCAGCACAGCACAGGCCACAGATACGCAGTATTTT.